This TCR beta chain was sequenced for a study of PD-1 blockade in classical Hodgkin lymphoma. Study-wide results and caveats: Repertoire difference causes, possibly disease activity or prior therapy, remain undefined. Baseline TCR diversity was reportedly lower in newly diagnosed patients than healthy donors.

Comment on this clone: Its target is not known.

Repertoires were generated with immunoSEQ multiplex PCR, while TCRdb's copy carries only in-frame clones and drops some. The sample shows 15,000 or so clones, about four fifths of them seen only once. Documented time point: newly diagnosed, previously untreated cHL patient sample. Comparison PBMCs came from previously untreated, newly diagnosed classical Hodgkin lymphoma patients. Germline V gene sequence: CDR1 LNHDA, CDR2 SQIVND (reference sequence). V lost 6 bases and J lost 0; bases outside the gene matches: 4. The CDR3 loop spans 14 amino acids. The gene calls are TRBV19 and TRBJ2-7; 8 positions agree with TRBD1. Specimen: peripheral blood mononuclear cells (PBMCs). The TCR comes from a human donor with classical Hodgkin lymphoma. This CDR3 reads CASRRDRSSYEQYF. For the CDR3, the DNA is TGTGCCAGTAGGAGGGACAGGAGCTCCTACGAGCAGTACTTC.